This T cell receptor (delta chain) was captured in a study of delta chain sequences of gamma delta T cells listed by TCRdb under 2017. The CDR3 spans 30 residues, from the cysteine through the phenylalanine. Only the CDR3 DNA stays, 90 bases, in frame from base 1. V has 1 base trimmed and J has 9 bases trimmed; junction bases matching no gene number 54. The germline V gene sets CDR1 to TSWWSYY and CDR2 to QGS. This clone was observed a few times. Its target antigen remains unknown. Base quality data are lacking; no much larger clone is found one base away. Library prep was done by 5' RACE. Sequenced on an Illumina MiSeq. Public reads were reanalyzed in TCRdb with CATT, and rows carrying the same DNA were merged afterwards. Recorded for this sample are about 2,600 delta-chain clones; less than 6% of them occurred a single time. The top ten hold around 49% of the sample.

In this chain, TRDV1 is recombined with TRDJ1; 9 nucleotides in the junction match TRDD3. The receptor comes from a human donor in good health. Material: either unsorted cells or a sorted T cell fraction (not recorded which). The CDR3 protein is CALGEPIEGSYQFTGGRAQYWAPRAHELIF. The bases read TGTGCTCTTGGGGAACCTATAGAAGGGTCCTACCAATTTACTGGGGGACGGGCCCAGTACTGGGCTCCACGTGCCCATGAACTCATCTTT.